One sample yielded the 16 T cell receptor beta chains listed below, sequenced in a study of T cell changes during pregnancy in multiple sclerosis (dated by TCRdb to about 2019). Library preparation employed the immunoSEQ multiplex PCR assay. Not all clones reach the TCRdb copy of this immuneACCESS table, which keeps in-frame sequences only. Checked studies attribute under half of the gap to unresolved V genes and leave the rest unexplained. This sample gives about 94,000 clones in total; approximately 94% of them show up just once. The top ten clones comprise almost 1% of the sample. The source was peripheral blood, collected after pregnancy. The receptors derive from a female donor with multiple sclerosis, enrolled in a pregnancy study.

Notes on this clone: This sample also contains other DNA sequences that code for the same CDR3. The chain links TRBV7-2 to TRBJ2-7; tentative D call: TRBD1 (5 bases). The CDR3 is 13 amino acids. The V gene's germline CDR1 is SGHTA and CDR2 FQGNSA. The V end lost 2 bases, the J end lost 2 bases, and 7 bases lay between the germline ends. DNA of the CDR3: TGTGCCAGCAGCTTACAGGGCACCTACGAGCAGTACTTC. This translates into CASSLQGTYEQYF.

The chain joins TRBV19 to TRBJ2-3, with 8 bases identical to TRBD2. The CDR3 sequence is 16 residues long. The V gene end was trimmed by 5 bases and the J gene end by 4 bases; junction bases not matched to a gene: 11. Germline-derived CDR1 and CDR2 are LNHDA and SQIVND (reference sequence). The CDR3 DNA sequence: TGTGCCAGTAGTGATACCGGGACTAGTAGTGCAGATACGCAGTATTTT. Translation: CASSDTGTSSADTQYF.

The gene calls are TRBV29-1 and TRBJ1-1; no reliable D call. Germline-derived CDR1 and CDR2 are SQVTM and ANQGSEA. V was cut by 7 bases and J by 5 bases, with 26 bases left in between. The CDR3 extends over 16 amino acids. For the CDR3, the DNA is TGCAGCGCCTTCCGGGCCCAAGGAAGCGGAGGGACTGAAGCTTTCTTT. Encoded protein: CSAFRAQGSGGTEAFF.

The V and J genes are TRBV7-9 and TRBJ1-1; TRBD1 matches at 11 bases. V was clipped by 6 bases and J by 7 bases; unmatched bases: 10. CDR1 is SEHNR and CDR2 is FQNEAQ in the germline V gene (reference sequence). The CDR3 loop spans 15 amino acids. In DNA, the CDR3 is TGTGCCAGCAGTTTTATAGGACAGGGGGCGATTGAAGCTTTCTTT. Translation: CASSFIGQGAIEAFF.

This chain joins TRBV4-1 and TRBJ2-7, with 8 nucleotides matching TRBD1. V dropped 3 bases and J dropped 8; count of bases not matched to a gene: 15. The V gene's germline CDR1 is MGHRA and CDR2 YSYEKL. CDR3 length equals 16 residues. This CDR3 is CASSQLTGADYDKQYF. CDR3 in DNA: TGCGCCAGCAGCCAGTTGACAGGGGCCGACTACGACAAGCAGTACTTC.

This chain links TRBV7-2 with TRBJ1-2; D possibly corresponds to TRBD1 (6 bases). With 5 bases removed from V and 9 bases from J, the gap between germline ends came to 13 bases. The CDR3 totals 12 residues. The germline V gene encodes CDR1 SGHTA and CDR2 FQGNSA. Here the CDR3 reads CASSHIRDSYTF. The CDR3 DNA reads TGTGCCAGCAGCCACATTCGGGACAGCTACACCTTC.

The chain recombines TRBV14 with TRBJ1-3; D gene unclear. Germline-derived CDR1 and CDR2 are SGHDN and FVKESK. The CDR3 runs 13 residues. V lost 4 bases to trimming and J lost 2 bases, with 6 bases between them. This CDR3 reads CASSPRTGNTIYF. CDR3 bases: TGTGCCAGCAGCCCGAGGACTGGAAACACCATATATTTT.

The rearrangement joins TRBV7-6 to TRBJ2-2; 11 bases map to TRBD2. V was clipped by 5 bases and J by 7 bases; unmatched bases: 6. Germline V CDR1 and CDR2: SGHVS, FNYEAQ. CDR3 size: 15 residues. The CDR3 DNA follows: TGTGCCAGCAGCCCCGGCGGGACTAGCGGCGGGGAGCTGTTTTTT. Protein product: CASSPGGTSGGELFF.

The CDR3 bases are TGTGCCAGCAGCTTAGATGGGACAGGGATTAATGAAAAACTGTTTTTT. Its protein is CASSLDGTGINEKLFF. The chain joins TRBV11-2 to TRBJ1-4; 9 bases fit TRBD1. V trimming: 0 bases; J trimming: 4 bases; junction bases outside the gene matches: 3. Germline-derived CDR1 and CDR2 are SGHAT and FQNNGV. The CDR3 is 16 residues long.

In nucleotides, the CDR3 is TGTGCCAGTAGTCTGGGACACGGCACAGATACGCAGTATTTT. This gives the protein CASSLGHGTDTQYF. The rearrangement uses TRBV19 and TRBJ2-3; tentatively, D is TRBD1 (6 bases). The CDR3 sequence is 14 residues long. Germline-derived CDR1 and CDR2 are LNHDA and SQIVND (reference sequence). V was trimmed by 5 bases and J by 1 base, leaving 10 bases between them.

The gene calls are TRBV7-2 and TRBJ2-3, with D unresolved. This CDR3 spans 15 amino acids. Trimming pared 0 bases from V and 2 bases from J, leaving 9 bases between. Germline CDR1 is SGHTA and CDR2 is FQGNSA. DNA for the CDR3: TGTGCCAGCAGCTTAGCGGCATGGGCCACAGATACGCAGTATTTT. It encodes CASSLAAWATDTQYF.

V is TRBV2 and J is TRBJ2-3, with TRBD2 matching 11 bases. The CDR3 is 15 residues long. Looked up from germline, CDR1 is SNHLY and CDR2 is FYNNEI. The J segment lost 3 bases and the V segment lost 6 bases, leaving 5 bases of the junction unmatched. CDR3 bases: TGTGCCAGCAGGGTAGCGGGAGGGAGGACAGATACGCAGTATTTT. The encoded protein is CASRVAGGRTDTQYF. The complete variable domain, with remaining parts taken from reference TRBV2 and TRBJ2-3, reads EPEVTQTPSHQVTQMGQEVILRCVPISNHLYFYWYRQILGQKVEFLVSFYNNEISEKSEIFDDQFSVERPDGSNFTLKIRSTKLEDSAMYFCASRVAGGRTDTQYFGPGTRLTVL.

V and J are TRBV27 and TRBJ2-5; D might be TRBD2 (7 bases). V shed 6 bases and J shed 5 bases, with 16 bases lying between them. The CDR3 runs to 14 residues. Germline V gives CDR1 MNHEY, CDR2 SMNVEV (reference sequence). CDR3 amino acids: CASSLGGGVETQYF. DNA of the CDR3: TGTGCCAGCAGCCTAGGGGGGGGAGTCGAGACCCAGTACTTC.

DNA of the CDR3: TGTGCCAGCTCACGCGAGGGGGGGGGCACTGAAGCTTTCTTT. Translating it yields CASSREGGGTEAFF. The chain couples TRBV18 to TRBJ1-1; TRBD1 might be the D (6 bases). V was trimmed by 4 bases and J by 4 bases, leaving 13 bases between them. Germline-derived CDR1 and CDR2 are KGHSH and LQKENI. The length of the CDR3 is 14 residues.

This chain links TRBV10-2 with TRBJ2-6; D possibly corresponds to TRBD2 (5 bases). There are 15 residues in the CDR3. CDR1 and CDR2 from the germline V gene are WSHSY and SAAADI. Trimming pared 4 bases from V and 2 bases from J, leaving 9 bases between. The CDR3, as DNA: TGCGCCAGCAGTGTCGGAGGAGCTGGGGCCAACGTCCTGACTTTC. This encodes CASSVGGAGANVLTF.

The chain employs TRBV11-1 and TRBJ2-3; TRBD1 matches at 7 bases. The V gene's germline CDR1 is SGHAT and CDR2 FQDESV (reference sequence). Germline trimming cut 3 bases from V and 4 bases from J; bases unmatched to any gene: 7. This CDR3 is 15 amino acids long. The DNA of the CDR3 is TGTGCCAGCAGCTTTGACAGGGTGAAAGCAGATACGCAGTATTTT. Protein: CASSFDRVKADTQYF.